This entry is about one T cell receptor (beta chain). Its antigen remains unidentified. All patients relapsed after autologous stem cell transplantation, and brentuximab vedotin exposure varied. This sample is part of a study of PD-1 blockade in classical Hodgkin lymphoma. Findings and limits, study-wide: Whatever underlies the repertoire differences (possibly disease activity or prior therapy) remains undefined.

Sequencing was performed with immunoSEQ multiplex PCR; in TCRdb, only in-frame clones are kept and a portion is missing. The sample carries over 20,000 clones, 65% to 80% recorded once. The TCR originated in a human donor with classical Hodgkin lymphoma. The specimen comprised peripheral blood mononuclear cells (PBMCs), sampled before the second cycle of nivolumab.

CDR3 bases: TGTGCCAGCAGTTTGTCAGCGGGAGGGCGTAATGAGCAGTTCTTC. It is translated as CASSLSAGGRNEQFF. The genes are TRBV28 and TRBJ2-1; 10 bases are a match to TRBD2. Per germline, CDR1 MDHEN and CDR2 SYDVKM. The junction had 6 bases not matched to a gene; V was cut back by 3 bases and J by 7 bases. This CDR3 has 15 residues.